One and the same sample provided the 16 T cell receptor beta chains below, sequenced in a study of cytomegalovirus exposure and HLA in healthy donors. Using immunoSEQ multiplex PCR, the repertoire was profiled, and TCRdb retains in-frame clones only, with some absent. The sample carries about 78,000 clones, less than 96% recorded once. The sequencing input was PBMCs. The receptors shown here come from a man aged 18-30 years in good health and CMV-seropositive.

V and J are TRBV7-8 and TRBJ2-7, with 10 bases that match TRBD2. This CDR3 contains 15 residues. Germline trimming cut 10 bases from V and 0 bases from J; bases unmatched to any gene: 9. Looked up from germline, CDR1 is SGHVS and CDR2 is FQNEAQ. This CDR3 reads CATRTSGKSSYEQYF. CDR3 DNA sequence: TGTGCCACCCGGACTAGCGGAAAGAGCTCCTACGAGCAGTACTTC.

V is TRBV27 and J is TRBJ2-3; TRBD1 matches 8 bases. Trimming at V came to 0 bases and at J to 2 bases, leaving 4 bases not matched to a gene. The germline gives CDR1 MNHEY, CDR2 SMNVEV (reference sequence). This CDR3 spans 16 amino acids. The CDR3 spells CASSLSGTGNTDTQYF. As DNA, the CDR3 is TGTGCCAGCAGTTTATCTGGGACAGGAAACACAGATACGCAGTATTTT.

This rearrangement joins TRBV9 to TRBJ2-2, with TRBD2 identical over 9 bases. This CDR3 contains 15 residues. Germline lookup yields CDR1 SGDLS and CDR2 YYNGEE. J gave up 6 bases and V 3 bases, and 6 bases lay outside the gene matches. The CDR3 nucleotides are TGTGCCAGCAGCGGCGGGAGGGCGCCCCCCGGGGAGCTGTTTTTT. Amino acid sequence: CASSGGRAPPGELFF.

The chain couples TRBV10-3 to TRBJ2-7; 7 nucleotides match TRBD2. After removal of 6 bases from V and 5 bases from J, the junction contained 7 bases not matched to a gene. Germline values: CDR1 ENHRY, CDR2 SYGVKD. The CDR3 covers 13 residues. The CDR3 DNA reads as TGTGCCATCAGGACCGGGGGAGGGGACGAGCAGTACTTC. Protein sequence: CAIRTGGGDEQYF.

This clone occurred once. This chain uses TRBV6-1 with TRBJ2-7; 8 bases agree with TRBD1. The germline gives CDR1 MNHNS, CDR2 SASEGT. The ends lost 6 bases at V and 1 base at J; junction bases unmatched: 5. CDR3 length: 14 amino acids. CDR3 sequence: CASSPGQVSYEQYF. CDR3 sequence (DNA): TGTGCCAGCAGCCCGGGACAGGTGTCCTACGAGCAGTACTTC.

The chain has TRBV27 and TRBJ2-2; 11 nucleotides line up with TRBD1. With 5 bases clipped from V and 3 bases from J, the junction kept 2 bases outside the gene matches. Germline loops: CDR1 MNHEY, CDR2 SMNVEV (reference sequence). The CDR3 is 15 residues long. CDR3 sequence (DNA): TGTGCCAGCAGTGGGACAGGGGGATACACCGGGGAGCTGTTTTTT. This encodes CASSGTGGYTGELFF.

This clone was counted once. V gene TRBV27 combines with J gene TRBJ1-1; D unclear. Germline V gene data show CDR1 as MNHEY and CDR2 as SMNVEV (reference sequence). This CDR3 contains 13 residues. Trimming took off 7 bases at V and 3 bases at J, with 12 bases between the two ends. CDR3 bases: TGTGCCAGCACACTGAGCCCATACACTGAAGCTTTCTTT. Protein: CASTLSPYTEAFF.

V and J are TRBV4-1 and TRBJ2-3; TRBD2 matches 7 bases. The V segment lost 1 base and the J segment 0 bases; nucleotides outside the gene matches: 16. Germline V gene data show CDR1 as MGHRA and CDR2 as YSYEKL. The CDR3 is 20 residues long. CDR3: CASSQGWGGDSPSSTDTQYF. The CDR3, as DNA: TGCGCCAGCAGCCAAGGGTGGGGGGGTGACTCGCCTTCTAGCACAGATACGCAGTATTTT.

The rearrangement links TRBV19 to TRBJ1-5; a possible D gene is TRBD1 (5 bases). This CDR3 is built from 14 residues. The ends were cut back, 5 bases at V and 6 bases at J, with 14 bases in the middle. Germline CDR1 and CDR2: LNHDA and SQIVND (reference sequence). The CDR3 DNA sequence: TGTGCCAGTAGTCAAAGGGGATGGAGTCAGCCCCAGCATTTT. This gives the protein CASSQRGWSQPQHF.

The chain joins TRBV4-1 to TRBJ2-7; TRBD2 might be the D (5 bases). Germline V gene data show CDR1 as MGHRA and CDR2 as YSYEKL. CDR3 length equals 15 residues. Trimming took 0 bases from V and 1 from J, leaving 10 bases between them. In DNA form, the CDR3 reads TGCGCCAGCAGCCAAGATCTCGGGGATTCCTACGAGCAGTACTTC. It is translated as CASSQDLGDSYEQYF.

The CDR3 reads CASSQGPNGYTF. The CDR3 nucleotides read TGTGCCAGCAGTCAGGGCCCCAATGGCTACACCTTC. The chain carries TRBV6-5 and TRBJ1-2; tentative D call: TRBD1 (5 bases). The CDR3 consists of 12 residues. Looked up from germline, CDR1 is MNHEY and CDR2 is SVGAGI. The V end was cut by 5 bases, the J end by 6 bases, with 10 bases between.

The V and J genes are TRBV15 and TRBJ2-5; D gene unclear. Germline-derived CDR1 and CDR2 are LNHNV and YYDKDF (reference sequence). The CDR3 runs 13 residues. V lost 8 bases and J 1 base, leaving 11 bases between the germline ends. CDR3 loop: CATGETFQETQYF. CDR3 in DNA: TGTGCCACCGGTGAGACTTTCCAAGAGACCCAGTACTTC.

The chain recombines TRBV19 with TRBJ1-1; perhaps TRBD1 as D (5 bases). CDR1 is LNHDA and CDR2 is SQIVND in the germline V gene (reference sequence). The germline V and J ends were trimmed by 3 bases and 5 bases, with 19 bases remaining between them. The length of the CDR3 is 16 residues. In DNA form, the CDR3 reads TGTGCCAGTAGTATTGCCCCATCGGCAGGGCAAACTGAAGCTTTCTTT. The encoded protein is CASSIAPSAGQTEAFF.

This clone was counted once. The rearrangement joins TRBV11-2 to TRBJ2-1; no firm D call. The CDR3 loop spans 13 amino acids. Germline loops: CDR1 SGHAT, CDR2 FQNNGV. Trimming pared 1 base from V and 7 bases from J, leaving 8 bases between. The CDR3 here is CASSLGFRNEQFF. CDR3 DNA sequence: TGTGCCAGCAGCTTAGGGTTCCGGAATGAGCAGTTCTTC.

The rearrangement links TRBV27 to TRBJ2-7, with 7 bases lining up with TRBD1. The CDR3 runs to 14 residues. Germline CDR1 is MNHEY and CDR2 is SMNVEV (reference sequence). The J segment lost 2 bases and the V segment lost 6 bases, leaving 7 bases of the junction unmatched. DNA for the CDR3: TGTGCCAGCAGCACCGGGACAGAAACCTACGAGCAGTACTTC. Translation gives CASSTGTETYEQYF.

This clone occurred once. V usage is TRBV19 and J usage is TRBJ2-6; 11 bases line up with TRBD1. Germline loops: CDR1 LNHDA, CDR2 SQIVND (reference sequence). The CDR3 is 17 amino acids. Trimming took 4 bases from V and 2 from J; bases not matched to a gene: 4. This chain's CDR3 is CASSKDRGRAGANVLTF. The DNA for the CDR3 is TGTGCCAGTAGTAAGGACAGGGGGCGCGCTGGGGCCAACGTCCTGACTTTC.